This T cell receptor beta chain was found in a study of CD39 and CD103 CD8 tumor-infiltrating T cells. V gave up 7 bases and J gave up 8 bases, with 11 bases separating them. This CDR3 spans 11 amino acids. Germline loops: CDR1 SGHRS, CDR2 YFSETQ. The method was immunoSEQ multiplex PCR; TCRdb's version includes in-frame clones alone and lacks a portion of them. This table has a few thousand clones, over 55% appearing once. This TCR was sampled from a human donor with head and neck squamous cell carcinoma. Sequenced material: CD39- CD103- CD8+ T cells sorted from the tumor. Stated subset: CD103-CD39- double-negative CD45RA- CD8 T cells. The J gene is TRBJ2-3, the V gene TRBV5-1; D remains unclear. The CDR3 reads CASHLSGTQYF. In DNA, the CDR3 is TGCGCCAGCCACCTTAGTGGTACGCAGTATTTT.